These T cell receptor beta chains were read from a single sample in a study of tumor and adjacent non-tumor tissue in lung cancer. TCRdb recomputed calls from the multiplex PCR reads with MiXCR, one row per CDR3 protein. The sample has around 200,000 distinct CDR3 sequences, 70% to 75% seen once. Sample: lung tumor tissue. Receptor source: a man between 60 and 75 years old with non-small cell lung cancer. Each CDR3 is given with its conserved first and last residue. The D gene is left open where the match is weak. Expanded clones are given a class, and other clones once, few, many or no size at all.

d_call: TRBD1
j_call: TRBJ2-7
v_call: TRBV30
clone_size: .
cdr3_aa: CAWSVRGVRGLYEQYF
cdr3_nt: TGTGCCTGGAGTGTACGAGGGGTCAGGGGGCTATACGAGCAGTACTTC

d_call: TRBD2
j_call: TRBJ2-7
v_call: TRBV20-1
clone_size: .
cdr3_aa: CSARTSRRAYVQYF
cdr3_nt: TGCAGTGCCAGGACTAGCAGGAGGGCTTACGTACAGTACTTC

d_call: .
j_call: TRBJ2-7
v_call: TRBV6-2/TRBV6-3
clone_size: .
cdr3_aa: CVSSYNRPGFGEQYF
cdr3_nt: TGTGTCAGCAGTTACAATCGGCCAGGGTTCGGCGAGCAGTACTTC

d_call: .
j_call: TRBJ1-1
v_call: TRBV4-2
clone_size: many
cdr3_aa: CASSQDGSIMNTEAFF
cdr3_nt: TGTGCCAGCAGCCAAGACGGGAGTATCATGAACACTGAAGCTTTCTTT

d_call: .
j_call: TRBJ2-1
v_call: TRBV11-1
clone_size: .
cdr3_aa: CANSRTLAELNEQFF
cdr3_nt: TGTGCAAACAGCCGGACGCTAGCTGAACTCAATGAGCAGTTCTTC

d_call: TRBD1
j_call: TRBJ2-2
v_call: TRBV29-1
clone_size: .
cdr3_aa: CSVQGQGNIGELFF
cdr3_nt: TGCAGCGTCCAGGGACAGGGGAACATCGGGGAGCTGTTTTTC

d_call: .
j_call: TRBJ2-4
v_call: TRBV20-1
clone_size: .
cdr3_aa: CSALGLSKNIQYF
cdr3_nt: TGCAGTGCTCTAGGTCTGTCCAAAAACATTCAGTACTTC

d_call: .
j_call: TRBJ1-6
v_call: TRBV29-1
clone_size: few
cdr3_aa: CSVGSGRPNSPLHF
cdr3_nt: TGCAGCGTTGGGTCTGGACGGCCAAATTCACCCCTCCACTTT

d_call: .
j_call: TRBJ2-5
v_call: TRBV5-1
clone_size: .
cdr3_aa: CASRYTGILQETQYF
cdr3_nt: TGCGCCAGCAGATATACAGGGATCCTCCAAGAGACCCAGTACTTC

d_call: .
j_call: TRBJ2-1
v_call: TRBV29-1
clone_size: .
cdr3_aa: CSVVLSVGMYEQFF
cdr3_nt: TGCAGCGTTGTATTGAGCGTGGGTATGTATGAGCAGTTCTTC

d_call: TRBD2
j_call: TRBJ2-5
v_call: TRBV4-2
clone_size: .
cdr3_aa: CASSRDLSRGLAGFETQYF
cdr3_nt: TGTGCCAGCAGCCGAGATCTTTCTCGGGGACTAGCGGGATTTGAGACCCAGTACTTC

d_call: .
j_call: TRBJ2-1
v_call: TRBV20-1
clone_size: .
cdr3_aa: CSDRDGGGRIEQFF
cdr3_nt: TGCAGTGATAGAGATGGAGGGGGAAGGATTGAGCAGTTCTTC

d_call: .
j_call: TRBJ2-2
v_call: TRBV29-1
clone_size: .
cdr3_aa: CSAAVSFLTGELFF
cdr3_nt: TGCAGCGCTGCAGTGTCATTCCTCACCGGGGAGCTGTTTTTT

d_call: .
j_call: TRBJ1-4
v_call: TRBV6-1
clone_size: once
cdr3_aa: CASSEFTPFGDSATNEKLFF
cdr3_nt: TGTGCCAGCAGTGAATTTACTCCTTTCGGGGACTCGGCAACTAATGAAAAACTGTTTTTT

d_call: .
j_call: TRBJ1-1
v_call: TRBV28
clone_size: few
cdr3_aa: CASTLLKGLHTEAFF
cdr3_nt: TGTGCCAGCACTCTACTGAAGGGCCTACACACTGAAGCTTTCTTT

d_call: .
j_call: TRBJ2-7
v_call: TRBV19
clone_size: .
cdr3_aa: CASSYGPYYEQYF
cdr3_nt: TGTGCCAGTAGTTACGGCCCCTACTACGAGCAGTACTTC

d_call: .
j_call: TRBJ2-1
v_call: TRBV5-5
clone_size: .
cdr3_aa: CASNFGGPRQNEQFF
cdr3_nt: TGTGCCAGCAACTTTGGGGGGCCCCGACAGAATGAGCAGTTCTTC

d_call: TRBD1
j_call: TRBJ2-7
v_call: TRBV12-3/TRBV12-4
clone_size: .
cdr3_aa: CPSSLFFGQGGNEQYF
cdr3_nt: TGTCCCAGCAGTTTATTTTTCGGACAGGGTGGGAACGAGCAGTACTTC

d_call: .
j_call: TRBJ2-7
v_call: TRBV12-3/TRBV12-4
clone_size: many
cdr3_aa: CASSFAQNYEQYF
cdr3_nt: TGTGCCAGCAGTTTCGCCCAAAACTACGAGCAGTACTTC

d_call: TRBD1
j_call: TRBJ1-5
v_call: TRBV20-1
clone_size: many
cdr3_aa: CSAPEGQGGLGGKPQHF
cdr3_nt: TGCAGTGCCCCAGAGGGACAGGGGGGCTTAGGAGGGAAGCCCCAGCATTTT

d_call: .
j_call: TRBJ2-3
v_call: TRBV20-1
clone_size: .
cdr3_aa: CSEARTSIDTQYF
cdr3_nt: TGCAGTGAAGCTAGGACCAGCATAGATACGCAGTATTTT

d_call: TRBD1
j_call: TRBJ1-1
v_call: TRBV12-3/TRBV12-4
clone_size: .
cdr3_aa: CASSRTGRSEAFF
cdr3_nt: TGTGCCAGCTCGAGGACAGGGAGAAGTGAAGCTTTCTTT

d_call: .
j_call: TRBJ1-1
v_call: TRBV4-2
clone_size: .
cdr3_aa: CASSSQGGCTEAFF
cdr3_nt: TGTGCCAGCAGCTCACAGGGAGGTTGCACTGAAGCTTTCTTT

d_call: TRBD1
j_call: TRBJ2-6
v_call: TRBV6-1
clone_size: few
cdr3_aa: CASSVVTGAGANVLTF
cdr3_nt: TGTGCCAGCAGCGTGGTTACAGGGGCTGGGGCCAACGTCCTGACTTTC

d_call: TRBD1
j_call: TRBJ2-7
v_call: TRBV11-1
clone_size: many
cdr3_aa: CASSVDRGRDEQYF
cdr3_nt: TGTGCCAGCAGCGTGGACAGGGGGCGCGACGAGCAGTACTTC

d_call: TRBD1
j_call: TRBJ1-1
v_call: TRBV5-1
clone_size: .
cdr3_aa: CASSPDRAKNTEAFF
cdr3_nt: TGCGCCAGCAGTCCGGACAGGGCAAAGAACACTGAAGCTTTCTTT

d_call: .
j_call: TRBJ2-5
v_call: TRBV6-2/TRBV6-3
clone_size: many
cdr3_aa: CASSYLDTAGAAQYF
cdr3_nt: TGTGCCAGCAGTTACTTAGACACGGCTGGTGCGGCCCAGTACTTC

d_call: .
j_call: TRBJ1-1
v_call: TRBV11-2
clone_size: .
cdr3_aa: CANSIEYSEALF
cdr3_nt: TGTGCCAACAGCATAGAGTACAGTGAAGCTCTCTTT

d_call: TRBD2
j_call: TRBJ2-1
v_call: TRBV20-1
clone_size: .
cdr3_aa: CSARGLANSEQFF
cdr3_nt: TGCAGTGCTCGGGGACTAGCAAACAGTGAGCAGTTCTTC

d_call: .
j_call: TRBJ2-1
v_call: TRBV11-2
clone_size: .
cdr3_aa: CASSPPGLASSYNVQFF
cdr3_nt: TGTGCCAGCAGCCCACCTGGTCTAGCCTCCTCTTACAATGTGCAGTTCTTC

d_call: TRBD2
j_call: TRBJ2-2
v_call: TRBV20-1
clone_size: few
cdr3_aa: CSATGGGGRATGELFF
cdr3_nt: TGCAGTGCTACGGGGGGCGGGGGGCGCGCCACCGGGGAGCTGTTTTTT

d_call: .
j_call: TRBJ1-5
v_call: TRBV6-1
clone_size: .
cdr3_aa: CASSERGREDTQHF
cdr3_nt: TGTGCCAGCAGTGAACGAGGGAGGGAAGATACGCAGCATTTT

d_call: .
j_call: TRBJ2-3
v_call: TRBV4-3
clone_size: .
cdr3_aa: CASSQVLSGASTDAQYF
cdr3_nt: TGCGCCAGCAGCCAAGTATTAAGCGGAGCAAGCACAGATGCGCAGTATTTT

d_call: TRBD2
j_call: TRBJ2-6
v_call: TRBV11-2
clone_size: many
cdr3_aa: CASSPPGLAGPGANVLTF
cdr3_nt: TGTGCCAGCAGCCCTCCGGGACTAGCGGGCCCTGGGGCCAACGTCCTGACTTTC

d_call: .
j_call: TRBJ1-4
v_call: TRBV7-8
clone_size: many
cdr3_aa: CASSPPGARAEKLFF
cdr3_nt: TGTGCCAGCAGCCCCCCCGGGGCAAGGGCAGAAAAACTGTTTTTT

d_call: TRBD1
j_call: TRBJ1-5
v_call: TRBV12-3/TRBV12-4
clone_size: .
cdr3_aa: CASSLVGAGQSQHF
cdr3_nt: TGTGCCAGCAGTTTAGTGGGGGCGGGACAGTCCCAACATTTT

d_call: TRBD2
j_call: TRBJ2-1
v_call: TRBV20-1
clone_size: once
cdr3_aa: CSAKSLAGSYNEQFF
cdr3_nt: TGCAGTGCTAAATCCCTAGCGGGATCCTACAATGAGCAGTTCTTC

d_call: .
j_call: TRBJ2-5
v_call: TRBV4-3
clone_size: .
cdr3_aa: CASSQDLTWETQYF
cdr3_nt: TGTGCCAGCAGCCAAGACCTTACATGGGAGACCCAGTACTTC

d_call: .
j_call: TRBJ2-1
v_call: TRBV5-1
clone_size: .
cdr3_aa: CASSNEQGHSYNEPFF
cdr3_nt: TGCGCCAGCAGCAACGAACAGGGTCACTCCTACAATGAGCCGTTCTTC

d_call: .
j_call: TRBJ2-2
v_call: TRBV11-3
clone_size: .
cdr3_aa: CTSSSRGRTGELFF
cdr3_nt: TGTACCAGCAGCAGTAGAGGGCGGACCGGGGAGCTGTTTTTT

d_call: TRBD1
j_call: TRBJ2-1
v_call: TRBV5-4
clone_size: .
cdr3_aa: CASSQGQTSSYNEQSF
cdr3_nt: TGTGCCAGCAGCCAGGGACAGACCAGCTCCTACAATGAGCAGTCCTTC

d_call: .
j_call: TRBJ2-6
v_call: TRBV6-1
clone_size: .
cdr3_aa: CASRRDFRAGANVLTF
cdr3_nt: TGTGCCAGCAGACGGGACTTTCGGGCCGGGGCCAACGTCCTGACTTTC

d_call: TRBD1
j_call: TRBJ2-5
v_call: TRBV2
clone_size: .
cdr3_aa: CASSSGTGGVETQYF
cdr3_nt: TGTGCCAGCAGTTCCGGGACAGGGGGTGTAGAGACCCAGTACTTC

d_call: .
j_call: TRBJ1-1
v_call: TRBV20-1
clone_size: .
cdr3_aa: CSARELAGKVNIEAFF
cdr3_nt: TGCAGTGCTAGAGAATTGGCAGGGAAAGTGAACATTGAAGCTTTCTTT

d_call: TRBD2
j_call: TRBJ2-7
v_call: TRBV20-1
clone_size: .
cdr3_aa: CSAQPRTRIGEQYF
cdr3_nt: TGCAGTGCGCAACCCCGGACTAGAATCGGGGAGCAGTACTTC

d_call: .
j_call: TRBJ2-7
v_call: TRBV11-3
clone_size: few
cdr3_aa: CANSLDSSYEQYF
cdr3_nt: TGTGCCAACAGCTTAGACAGCTCCTACGAGCAATACTTC

d_call: TRBD1
j_call: TRBJ2-6
v_call: TRBV29-1
clone_size: .
cdr3_aa: CSVEARDRGSGANVLTF
cdr3_nt: TGCAGCGTAGAAGCCCGGGACAGGGGCTCTGGGGCCAACGTCCTGACTTTC

d_call: TRBD2
j_call: TRBJ2-3
v_call: TRBV6-2/TRBV6-3
clone_size: .
cdr3_aa: CARTLPALAGGIGTQYF
cdr3_nt: TGTGCCAGAACCCTACCCGCGTTAGCGGGAGGGATAGGTACGCAGTATTTT

d_call: .
j_call: TRBJ2-7
v_call: TRBV6-2/TRBV6-3
clone_size: .
cdr3_aa: CASRGTTYFELYF
cdr3_nt: TGTGCCAGCAGAGGGACAACCTACTTCGAGCTGTACTTC

d_call: .
j_call: TRBJ2-1
v_call: TRBV12-3/TRBV12-4
clone_size: few
cdr3_aa: CASSPWTLLGSYNEQFF
cdr3_nt: TGTGCCAGCAGTCCTTGGACTCTCTTGGGGTCCTACAATGAGCAGTTCTTC

d_call: .
j_call: TRBJ2-6
v_call: TRBV12-3/TRBV12-4
clone_size: .
cdr3_aa: CASTLRSLPGRANVLTF
cdr3_nt: TGTGCCAGCACCCTAAGGAGTCTGCCGGGCAGGGCCAACGTCCTGACTTTC

d_call: TRBD1
j_call: TRBJ2-7
v_call: TRBV6-6
clone_size: .
cdr3_aa: CASSFSALGQGLYEQYF
cdr3_nt: TGTGCCAGCAGTTTCTCAGCTTTGGGACAGGGTCTCTACGAGCAGTACTTC

d_call: .
j_call: TRBJ1-4
v_call: TRBV11-1
clone_size: .
cdr3_aa: CVSSSGRDDEKLFF
cdr3_nt: TGTGTCAGCAGCTCGGGACGAGATGATGAGAAACTGTTTTTT